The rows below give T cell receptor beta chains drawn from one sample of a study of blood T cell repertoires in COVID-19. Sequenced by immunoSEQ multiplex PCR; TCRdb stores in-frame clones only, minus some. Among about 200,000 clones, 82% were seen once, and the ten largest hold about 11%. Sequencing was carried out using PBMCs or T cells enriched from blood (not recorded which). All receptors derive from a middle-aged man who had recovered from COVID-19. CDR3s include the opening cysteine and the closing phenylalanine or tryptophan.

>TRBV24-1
CATSDSLAESYNEQFF
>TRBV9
CASSVDTMNTEAFF
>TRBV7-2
CASSSRTSGHPSSYNEQFF
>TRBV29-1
CSVEEWGGGNTIYF
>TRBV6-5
CASIKELDSPLHF
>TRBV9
CASSVVAGGSSPLHF
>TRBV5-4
CASSTPQTLDEQFF
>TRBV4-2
CASSQGLAGALHEQYF
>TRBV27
CASTRTSRNYYEQYF
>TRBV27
CASSLADSYNEQFF
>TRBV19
CASSMTTRFNQPQHF
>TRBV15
CATSRDRRTKLFF
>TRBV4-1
CASSQLAGQTYEQYF
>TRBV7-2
CASSFSASGLAGELFF